Presented here are 30 T cell receptor beta chains from one specimen sequenced in a study of cytomegalovirus exposure and HLA in healthy donors. The PCR contained 60 Vbeta and 13 Jbeta primers. Assay used: immunoSEQ multiplex PCR; TCRdb lists only in-frame clones, some missing. The sample has about 160,000 clones; around 84% are singletons. Sequences were obtained from PBMCs. The receptor source for this set is a man aged 18 to 29 in good health and CMV-seronegative.

The rearrangement uses TRBV6-1 and TRBJ2-1; TRBD2 matches at 8 bases. Germline-derived CDR1 and CDR2 are MNHNS and SASEGT. V lost 2 bases to trimming and J lost 2 bases; unmatched junction nucleotides: 5. This CDR3 is 16 amino acids long. For the CDR3, the DNA is TGTGCCAGCAGTGAATCCGGCGGGGGGACCTACAATGAGCAGTTCTTC. This translates into CASSESGGGTYNEQFF.

J is TRBJ2-7 and V is TRBV7-2; TRBD2 matches at 8 bases. The V gene end was trimmed by 1 base and the J gene end by 6 bases; junction bases not matched to a gene: 8. The CDR3 totals 15 residues. Germline CDR1 and CDR2: SGHTA and FQGNSA. The CDR3 spells CASSLGGAGGSEQYF. In DNA form, the CDR3 reads TGTGCCAGCAGCTTAGGTGGCGCGGGGGGCTCCGAGCAGTACTTC.

The gene calls are TRBV7-2 and TRBJ1-1; 7 bases align to TRBD1. The CDR3 extends over 14 amino acids. From germline, CDR1 is SGHTA and CDR2 FQGNSA. V dropped 4 bases and J dropped 1; count of bases not matched to a gene: 3. CDR3 DNA: TGTGCCAGCAGCTCAGGACAGGAGAACACTGAAGCTTTCTTT. Its protein product is CASSSGQENTEAFF.

This clone is a singleton in its sample. The genes are TRBV19 and TRBJ2-7, with 11 bases fitting TRBD2. This CDR3 comprises 15 residues. V gave up 5 bases and J gave up 6 bases; unmatched junction bases: 9. Germline loops: CDR1 LNHDA, CDR2 SQIVND (reference sequence). CDR3 region: CASSQGTSGGLEQYF. The CDR3 region has the DNA TGTGCCAGTAGTCAGGGGACTAGCGGAGGCCTCGAGCAGTACTTC.

The CDR3 coding sequence is TGTGCCAGCAACAAGTACAGGGCTCCTAATGAAAAACTGTTTTTT. Translated: CASNKYRAPNEKLFF. The rearrangement uses TRBV6-1 and TRBJ1-4; possibly TRBD1 for D (6 bases). This CDR3 comprises 15 residues. Germline CDR1 reads MNHNS; CDR2 reads SASEGT. V was clipped by 7 bases and J by 3 bases, with 15 bases between them.

CDR3 nucleotide sequence: TGCGCCAGCAGCCAAGATAGGACAGGGGTCACTGAAGCTTTCTTT. This sequence encodes CASSQDRTGVTEAFF. The chain combines TRBV4-3 with TRBJ1-1; 9 bases align to TRBD1. Germline values: CDR1 LGHNA, CDR2 YSLEER. CDR3 length: 15 residues. V was pared by 0 bases and J by 4 bases, with 3 bases of the junction left unmatched.

This chain uses TRBV10-3 with TRBJ2-3; 12 positions match TRBD2. The V and J ends lost 6 bases and 3 bases, in that order; junction bases with no gene match: 4. The CDR3 is made up of 15 amino acids. Germline assignment: CDR1 ENHRY and CDR2 SYGVKD. The CDR3 here is CAISQTSGRTDTQYF. CDR3 bases: TGTGCCATCAGCCAGACTAGCGGGAGAACAGATACGCAGTATTTT.

V and J are TRBV7-2 and TRBJ2-1; D gene ambiguous. V was cut by 3 bases and J by 9 bases, with 3 bases left in between. The germline CDR1 and CDR2 sequences are SGHTA and FQGNSA. The CDR3 is 10 residues long. CDR3 nucleotides: TGTGCCAGCAGCTTCGGTGAGCAGTTCTTC. It encodes CASSFGEQFF.

The chain is built from TRBV7-9 and TRBJ2-1; 13 nucleotides agree with TRBD2. This CDR3 has 19 amino acids. CDR1 and CDR2 from the germline V gene are SEHNR and FQNEAQ (reference sequence). V gave up 4 bases and J gave up 0 bases; unmatched junction bases: 9. CDR3 nucleotides: TGTGCCAGCAGCTCTTGGACTAGCGGGGGTCCTAGCTCCTACAATGAGCAGTTCTTC. Amino acids: CASSSWTSGGPSSYNEQFF.

The V gene is TRBV11-2, the J gene TRBJ2-7; TRBD1 matches 7 bases. This CDR3 is 16 amino acids long. Germline assignment: CDR1 SGHAT and CDR2 FQNNGV. V lost 1 base to trimming and J lost 1 base; unmatched junction nucleotides: 7. CDR3 amino acids: CASSLVRQGGSYEQYF. CDR3 DNA: TGTGCCAGCAGCTTAGTCCGACAGGGTGGGTCCTACGAGCAGTACTTC.

The gene calls are TRBV30 and TRBJ2-1; 7 nucleotides line up with TRBD2. Germline V gene data show CDR1 as GTSNPN and CDR2 as SVGIG (reference sequence). CDR3 size: 13 residues. V dropped 0 bases and J dropped 6; count of bases not matched to a gene: 2. CDR3 in DNA: TGTGCCTGGAGTGTACTAGCGCGCAATGAGCAGTTCTTC. It is translated as CAWSVLARNEQFF.

The chain links TRBV30 to TRBJ1-2; 7 nucleotides align to TRBD1. The CDR3 consists of 16 residues. Germline CDR1 is GTSNPN and CDR2 is SVGIG (reference sequence). V shed 4 bases, J shed 6 bases, and the junction held 17 bases outside the gene matches. This CDR3 is CAWIPGRGRGSNGYTF. The CDR3 nucleotides read TGTGCCTGGATCCCTGGGAGAGGCAGGGGGTCGAATGGCTACACCTTC.

V is TRBV6-1 and J is TRBJ1-2; D possibly corresponds to TRBD1 (6 bases). V was clipped by 7 bases and J by 2 bases, with 14 bases between them. The CDR3 covers 14 residues. Per germline, CDR1 MNHNS and CDR2 SASEGT. The CDR3 nucleotides are TGTGCCAGCATCGACCAGGGGACCAACTATGGCTACACCTTC. Its translation: CASIDQGTNYGYTF.

The chain uses TRBV9 and TRBJ1-3; D gene ambiguous. V was clipped by 5 bases and J by 8 bases, with 17 bases between them. Germline loops: CDR1 SGDLS, CDR2 YYNGEE. CDR3 length equals 14 residues. The CDR3 reads CASSTQAHQDTIYF. As DNA, the CDR3 is TGTGCCAGCAGTACCCAGGCCCATCAGGACACCATATATTTT.

This chain connects TRBV4-1 to TRBJ2-3; 9 bases match TRBD2. Trimming took 1 base from V and 8 from J; bases not matched to a gene: 7. This CDR3 has 15 amino acids. Germline CDR1 reads MGHRA; CDR2 reads YSYEKL. The CDR3 coding sequence is TGCGCCAGCAGCCAAGTGGGACTAGCCCCCCGTACGCAGTATTTT. Amino acids: CASSQVGLAPRTQYF.

This chain connects TRBV19 to TRBJ1-3; D perhaps matches TRBD1 (6 bases). V was pared by 7 bases and J by 4 bases, with 11 bases between. The CDR3 totals 13 residues. Per germline, CDR1 LNHDA and CDR2 SQIVND (reference sequence). The CDR3 nucleotides read TGTGCCAGTAAACAGGGAGCCGGAAACACCATATATTTT. Translated, it gives CASKQGAGNTIYF.

This clone was counted a single time. The V call is TRBV28, the J call TRBJ2-5; 8 bases are a match to TRBD2. The J call may be wrong; the DNA end is better matched by TRBJ2-7. This CDR3 is built from 15 residues. Germline V gives CDR1 MDHEN, CDR2 SYDVKM. CDR3 nucleotides: TGTGCCAGCAGTTCCCCCGGGACTAGAACCTACGAGCAGTACTTC. This translates into CASSSPGTRTYEQYF.

V usage is TRBV25-1 and J usage is TRBJ2-7; D may be TRBD1 (7 bases). CDR3 size: 14 residues. The V gene lost 3 bases and the J gene lost 2 bases, with 11 bases spanning the gap. Germline CDR1 and CDR2: MGHDK and SYGVNS. As DNA, the CDR3 is TGTGCCAGCAGTGAGGCAGGGGGGCCCTACGAGCAGTACTTC. This gives the protein CASSEAGGPYEQYF.

This sequence joins TRBV27 and TRBJ2-7, with 7 bases that match TRBD1. The V and J ends lost 2 bases and 0 bases, in that order; junction bases with no gene match: 4. The CDR3 is made up of 15 amino acids. Germline lookup yields CDR1 MNHEY and CDR2 SMNVEV (reference sequence). CDR3 protein: CASSLGQVSSYEQYF. For the CDR3, the DNA is TGTGCCAGCAGTTTAGGACAGGTCAGCTCCTACGAGCAGTACTTC.

V gene TRBV29-1 combines with J gene TRBJ2-3, with 7 bases identical to TRBD1. The CDR3 consists of 16 residues. CDR1 is SQVTM, CDR2 ANQGSEA, per germline. J gave up 0 bases and V 4 bases, and 10 bases lay outside the gene matches. This CDR3 reads CSVVTGVPSSTDTQYF. The CDR3 DNA reads as TGCAGCGTTGTAACAGGGGTCCCTTCTAGCACAGATACGCAGTATTTT.

This clone was counted only a few times. The sample holds other DNA sequences that translate to the same CDR3. CDR3 DNA: TGTGCCAGCAGCTCCGGGACAGGGGACTACGAGCAGTACTTC. Residues: CASSSGTGDYEQYF. This chain links TRBV7-2 with TRBJ2-7, with 10 bases fitting TRBD1. Germline V CDR1 and CDR2: SGHTA, FQGNSA. The ends lost 4 bases at V and 3 bases at J; junction bases unmatched: 3. The CDR3 sequence is 14 residues long.

There are a few counts of this clone. This chain links TRBV5-6 with TRBJ2-6; possible D gene TRBD1, 5 bases. Germline V gene data show CDR1 as SGHDT and CDR2 as YYEEEE. The V end lost 7 bases, the J end lost 2 bases, and 7 bases lay between the germline ends. The CDR3 runs 13 residues. In DNA, the CDR3 is TGTGCCAGCTTCAGGGCTGGGGCCAACGTCCTGACTTTC. Protein sequence: CASFRAGANVLTF.

This clone was observed a single time. This rearrangement joins TRBV29-1 to TRBJ2-1; perhaps TRBD1 as D (6 bases). This CDR3 is built from 13 residues. Germline CDR1 reads SQVTM; CDR2 reads ANQGSEA. The V end was cut by 7 bases, the J end by 2 bases, with 12 bases between. CDR3 nucleotides: TGCAGCGCCCGACAGGTACCCTACAATGAGCAGTTCTTC. This translates into CSARQVPYNEQFF.

This sequence joins TRBV30 and TRBJ2-3, with 8 bases matching TRBD1. CDR1 GTSNPN and CDR2 SVGIG come from the germline V gene (reference sequence). This CDR3 comprises 14 residues. V was clipped by 0 bases and J by 6 bases; unmatched bases: 5. The CDR3 DNA sequence: TGTGCCTGGAGTGTGGACAGGGAGATGGATACGCAGTATTTT. It translates to CAWSVDREMDTQYF.

This clone was counted a single time. The chain links TRBV6-1 to TRBJ2-1; 10 positions agree with TRBD1. The CDR3 length is 14 residues. Trimming at V came to 6 bases and at J to 4 bases, leaving 3 bases not matched to a gene. Germline CDR1 and CDR2: MNHNS and SASEGT. CDR3 DNA sequence: TGTGCCAGCAGGACGGGACAGGGGTACAATGAGCAGTTCTTC. This codes for CASRTGQGYNEQFF.

The rearrangement links TRBV28 to TRBJ2-3; TRBD1 agrees at 8 bases. J was trimmed by 0 bases and V by 6 bases; bases with no gene match: 11. Germline V gene lookup returns CDR1 MDHEN and CDR2 SYDVKM. This CDR3 is 17 amino acids long. The CDR3 nucleotides read TGTGCCAGCAGCCGGCCGGGGCAGGGGGCGAGCACAGATACGCAGTATTTT. This sequence encodes CASSRPGQGASTDTQYF.

This chain uses TRBV6-1 with TRBJ2-2, with 10 bases that match TRBD2. This CDR3 contains 16 residues. The trim removed 4 bases at V and 4 bases at J, leaving 6 bases unmatched. From germline, CDR1 is MNHNS and CDR2 SASEGT. The CDR3: CASSVLAGEGTGELFF. CDR3 DNA sequence: TGTGCCAGCAGTGTTCTAGCGGGAGAGGGCACCGGGGAGCTGTTTTTT.

V gene TRBV2 combines with J gene TRBJ2-1; TRBD2 matches 7 bases. In germline, CDR1 is SNHLY, CDR2 FYNNEI. With V trimmed by 6 bases and J by 10 bases, 18 bases remained unmatched. The CDR3 has 16 amino acids. CDR3 in DNA: TGTGCCAGCAGATACAGACTCGCTACCGGGGGAGGGGAGCAGTTCTTC. Translation: CASRYRLATGGGEQFF.

The chain has TRBV7-6 and TRBJ2-7, with D possibly TRBD1 on 5 matching bases. Trimming left V 5 bases short and J 0 bases short, with 8 bases between. This CDR3 is 13 amino acids long. Germline V gene data show CDR1 as SGHVS and CDR2 as FNYEAQ. DNA for the CDR3: TGTGCCAGCAGCGCGGACACCTCCTACGAGCAGTACTTC. Amino acids: CASSADTSYEQYF.

This clone occurred once. V usage is TRBV18 and J usage is TRBJ1-2; 10 bases map to TRBD1. Per germline, CDR1 KGHSH and CDR2 LQKENI. V dropped 4 bases and J dropped 0; count of bases not matched to a gene: 8. The CDR3 contains 17 residues. The CDR3 sequence: CASSLTGTGVANYGYTF. For the CDR3, the DNA is TGTGCCAGCTCACTAACCGGGACAGGGGTGGCTAACTATGGCTACACCTTC.